These 6 T cell receptor beta chains were all obtained from the same sample, sequenced in a study of a mutant IDH1 vaccine in newly diagnosed glioma. Regarding time point: week 23, last vaccination. Doses comprised 300 ug of mutant IDH1 20-mer peptide each, plus topical imiquimod. Using immunoSEQ multiplex PCR, the repertoire was profiled, and TCRdb retains in-frame clones only, with some absent. Among roughly 38,000 clones listed, approximately 72% were seen once. No antigen is known for these receptors. The sequencing here drew on PBMCs, taken from a glioma patient whose treatment included an IDH1 peptide vaccine. Receptors originate from a man in his fifties or sixties with glioma.

This clone was detected only once. The rearrangement links TRBV6-6 to TRBJ2-7; no reliable D call. CDR1 and CDR2 from the germline V gene are MNHNY and SVGAGI (reference sequence). The CDR3 runs 14 residues. V lost 4 bases to trimming and J lost 4 bases, with 14 bases between them. The CDR3 protein is CASSSPAKSYEQYF. Written as DNA, the CDR3 is TGTGCCAGCAGTTCCCCCGCGAAGAGTTACGAGCAGTACTTC.

The chain uses TRBV10-2 and TRBJ1-6; D call uncertain. The length of the CDR3 is 15 residues. The V end lost 0 bases, the J end lost 9 bases, and 12 bases lay between the germline ends. Germline V gives CDR1 WSHSY, CDR2 SAAADI. CDR3 sequence (DNA): TGCGCCAGCAGTGAGTCGACCGGGGTGGGTTCACCCCTCCACTTT. Residues: CASSESTGVGSPLHF.

The chain combines TRBV27 with TRBJ1-5; 8 nucleotides match TRBD1. J gave up 6 bases and V 2 bases, and 9 bases lay outside the gene matches. The CDR3 runs 16 residues. Germline-derived CDR1 and CDR2 are MNHEY and SMNVEV (reference sequence). This CDR3 reads CASSLQGAGGVQPQHF. Written as DNA, the CDR3 is TGTGCCAGCAGTTTACAGGGGGCTGGGGGAGTTCAGCCCCAGCATTTT.

CDR3 sequence reads: CASSPRTGRNEKLFF. The CDR3, as DNA: TGTGCCAGCAGCCCCCGGACAGGGCGAAATGAAAAACTGTTTTTT. The J gene is TRBJ1-4, the V gene TRBV7-8; 8 nucleotides align to TRBD1. Trimming removed 5 bases from V and 5 bases from J; junction bases left unmatched: 7. Germline V gene lookup returns CDR1 SGHVS and CDR2 FQNEAQ. This CDR3 comprises 15 residues.

The chain has TRBV11-3 and TRBJ1-1; D unclear. The CDR3 has 13 residues. CDR1 is SGHNT and CDR2 is YENEEA in the germline V gene. Between the trimmed V and J ends, which lost 5 bases and 10 bases, there was a span of 17 bases. DNA for the CDR3: TGTGCCAGCAGCATGGAACGCCGAAGTTTAGCTTTCTTT. Amino acid sequence: CASSMERRSLAFF. Full variable domain (rest looked up from reference TRBV11-3 and TRBJ1-1): EAGVVQSPRYKIIEKKQPVAFWCNPISGHNTLYWYLQNLGQGPELLIRYENEEAVDDSQLPKDRFSAERLKGVDSTLKIQPAELGDSAVYLCASSMERRSLAFFGQGTRLTVV.

V gene TRBV6-1 combines with J gene TRBJ2-5; 9 bases align to TRBD1. Unmatched junction bases numbered 2, after V lost 4 bases and J lost 5 bases. This CDR3 spans 13 amino acids. Germline assignment: CDR1 MNHNS and CDR2 SASEGT. The CDR3 region has the DNA TGTGCCAGCAGTGGCGGACAGGGGGAGACCCAGTACTTC. Translating it yields CASSGGQGETQYF.